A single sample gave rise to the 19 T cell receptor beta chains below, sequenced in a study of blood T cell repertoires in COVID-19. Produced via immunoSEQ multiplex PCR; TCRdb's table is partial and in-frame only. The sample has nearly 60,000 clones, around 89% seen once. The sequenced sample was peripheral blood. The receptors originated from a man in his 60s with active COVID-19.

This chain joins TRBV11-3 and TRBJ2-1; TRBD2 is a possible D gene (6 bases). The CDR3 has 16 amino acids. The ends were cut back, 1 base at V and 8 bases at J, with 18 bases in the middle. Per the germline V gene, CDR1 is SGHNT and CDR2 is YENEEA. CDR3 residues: CASSLGQGGVWDEQFF. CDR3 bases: TGTGCCAGCAGCTTAGGGCAGGGAGGTGTTTGGGATGAGCAGTTCTTC.

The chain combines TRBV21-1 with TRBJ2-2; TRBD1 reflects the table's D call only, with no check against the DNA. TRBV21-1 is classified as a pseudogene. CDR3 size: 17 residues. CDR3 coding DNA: TGTGCCAGCAGCAAGGGCTCGGACAGGGCGAACACCGGGGAGCTGTTTTTT. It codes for CASSKGSDRANTGELFF.

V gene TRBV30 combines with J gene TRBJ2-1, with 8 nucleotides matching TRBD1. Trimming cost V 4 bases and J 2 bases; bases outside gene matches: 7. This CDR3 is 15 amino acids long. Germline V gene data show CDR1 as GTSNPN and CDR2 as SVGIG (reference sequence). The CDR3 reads CAWKQGGVAYNEQFF. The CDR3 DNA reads TGTGCCTGGAAACAGGGGGGAGTTGCCTACAATGAGCAGTTCTTC.

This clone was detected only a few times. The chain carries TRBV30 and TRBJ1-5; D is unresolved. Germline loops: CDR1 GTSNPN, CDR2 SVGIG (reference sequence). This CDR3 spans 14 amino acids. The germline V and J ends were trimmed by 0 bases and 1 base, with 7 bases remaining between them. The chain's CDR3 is CAWSVSQSNQPQHF. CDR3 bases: TGTGCCTGGAGTGTAAGTCAGAGCAATCAGCCCCAGCATTTT.

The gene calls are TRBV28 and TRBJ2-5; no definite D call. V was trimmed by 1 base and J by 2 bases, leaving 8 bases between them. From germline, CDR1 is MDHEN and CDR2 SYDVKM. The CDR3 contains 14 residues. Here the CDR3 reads CASSLYRRQETQYF. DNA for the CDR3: TGTGCCAGCAGTTTATATCGCCGGCAAGAGACCCAGTACTTC.

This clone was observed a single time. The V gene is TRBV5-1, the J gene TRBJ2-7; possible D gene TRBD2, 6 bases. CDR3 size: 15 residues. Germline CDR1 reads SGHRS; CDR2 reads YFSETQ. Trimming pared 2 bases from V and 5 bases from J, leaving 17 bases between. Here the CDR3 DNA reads TGCGCCAGCAGCTTCGTTCAGGGAGGTCGGGACGAGCAGTACTTC. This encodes CASSFVQGGRDEQYF.

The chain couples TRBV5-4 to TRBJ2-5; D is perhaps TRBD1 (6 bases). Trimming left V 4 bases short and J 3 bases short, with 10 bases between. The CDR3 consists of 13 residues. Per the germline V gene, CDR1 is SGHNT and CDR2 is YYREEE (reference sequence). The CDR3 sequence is CASSIRTEETQYF. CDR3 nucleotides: TGTGCCAGCAGCATACGGACAGAAGAGACCCAGTACTTC.

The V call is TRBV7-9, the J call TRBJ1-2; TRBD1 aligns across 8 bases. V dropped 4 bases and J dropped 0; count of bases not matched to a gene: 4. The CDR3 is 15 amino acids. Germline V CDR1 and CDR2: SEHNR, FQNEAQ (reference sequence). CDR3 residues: CASSSRGQANYGYTF. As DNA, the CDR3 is TGTGCCAGCAGCTCAAGGGGACAGGCTAACTATGGCTACACCTTC.

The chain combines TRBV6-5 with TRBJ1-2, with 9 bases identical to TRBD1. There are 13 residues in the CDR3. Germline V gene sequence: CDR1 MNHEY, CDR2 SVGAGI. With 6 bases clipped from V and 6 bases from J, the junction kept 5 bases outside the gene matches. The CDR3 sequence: CASRTGGVDGYTF. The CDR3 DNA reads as TGTGCCAGCAGAACAGGGGGCGTCGATGGCTACACCTTC.

The CDR3 DNA sequence: TGTGCCAGCAGTTTGCTAGCGGGGGGTCTCTACAATGAGCAGTTCTTC. Its protein product is CASSLLAGGLYNEQFF. The J gene is TRBJ2-1, the V gene TRBV27; 11 nucleotides match TRBD2. Per germline, CDR1 MNHEY and CDR2 SMNVEV (reference sequence). The CDR3 has 16 residues. V trimming: 3 bases; J trimming: 3 bases; junction bases outside the gene matches: 4.

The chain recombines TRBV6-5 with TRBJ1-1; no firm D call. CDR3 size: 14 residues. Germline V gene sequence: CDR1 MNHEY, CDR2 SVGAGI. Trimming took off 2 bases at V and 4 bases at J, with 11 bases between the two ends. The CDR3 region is CASSYGGRSTEAFF. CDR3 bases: TGTGCCAGCAGTTACGGCGGGAGGTCCACTGAAGCTTTCTTT.

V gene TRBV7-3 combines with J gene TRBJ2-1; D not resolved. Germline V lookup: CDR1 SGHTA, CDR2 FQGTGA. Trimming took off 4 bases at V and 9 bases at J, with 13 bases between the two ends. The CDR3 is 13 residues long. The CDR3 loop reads CASSSRNYAEQFF. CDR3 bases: TGTGCCAGCAGCTCACGGAACTATGCTGAGCAGTTCTTC.

This CDR3 is CASSLAKGLGSYEQYF. DNA of the CDR3: TGTGCCAGCAGCTTAGCGAAGGGACTAGGGTCCTACGAGCAGTACTTC. The chain combines TRBV7-9 with TRBJ2-7, with 8 bases lining up with TRBD2. V was clipped by 0 bases and J by 1 base; unmatched bases: 5. CDR1 and CDR2 (germline): SEHNR, FQNEAQ (reference sequence). This CDR3 is 16 amino acids long.

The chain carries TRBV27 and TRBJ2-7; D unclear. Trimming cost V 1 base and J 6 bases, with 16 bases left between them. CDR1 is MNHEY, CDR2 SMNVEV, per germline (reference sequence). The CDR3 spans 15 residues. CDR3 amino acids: CASSLLAGPESEQYF. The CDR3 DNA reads TGTGCCAGCAGTTTATTAGCTGGCCCAGAGTCCGAGCAGTACTTC.

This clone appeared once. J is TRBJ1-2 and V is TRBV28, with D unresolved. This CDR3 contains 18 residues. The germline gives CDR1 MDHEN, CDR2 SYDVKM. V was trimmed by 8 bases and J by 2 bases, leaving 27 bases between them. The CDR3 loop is CASLTPRARRIVNYGYTF. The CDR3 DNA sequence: TGTGCCAGCCTGACACCTCGCGCGCGTCGAATCGTGAACTATGGCTACACCTTC.

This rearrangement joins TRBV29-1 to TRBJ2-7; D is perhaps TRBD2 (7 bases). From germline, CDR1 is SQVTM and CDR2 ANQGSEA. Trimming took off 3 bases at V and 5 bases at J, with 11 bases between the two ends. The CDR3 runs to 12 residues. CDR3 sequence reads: CSVDRGGHEQYF. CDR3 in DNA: TGCAGCGTTGATAGGGGGGGCCACGAGCAGTACTTC.

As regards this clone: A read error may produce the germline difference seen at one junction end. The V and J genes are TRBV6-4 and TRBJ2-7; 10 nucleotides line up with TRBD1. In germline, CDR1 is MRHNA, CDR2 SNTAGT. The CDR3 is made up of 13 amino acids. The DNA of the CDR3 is TGTGCCAGGGTAGACAGGGGGCGACTTAGATCCCTCTTC. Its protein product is CARVDRGRLRSLF.

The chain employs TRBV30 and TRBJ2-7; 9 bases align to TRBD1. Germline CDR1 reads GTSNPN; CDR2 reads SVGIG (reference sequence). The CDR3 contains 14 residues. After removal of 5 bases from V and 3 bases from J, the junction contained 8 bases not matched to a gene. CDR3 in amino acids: CAWLPGTGHYEQYF. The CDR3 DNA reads TGTGCCTGGCTGCCCGGGACAGGGCACTACGAGCAGTACTTC. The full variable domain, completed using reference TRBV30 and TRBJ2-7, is SQTIHQWPATLVQPVGSPLSLECTVEGTSNPNLYWYRQAAGRGLQLLFYSVGIGQISSEVPQNLSASRPQDRQFILSSKKLLLSDSGFYLCAWLPGTGHYEQYFGPGTRLTVT.

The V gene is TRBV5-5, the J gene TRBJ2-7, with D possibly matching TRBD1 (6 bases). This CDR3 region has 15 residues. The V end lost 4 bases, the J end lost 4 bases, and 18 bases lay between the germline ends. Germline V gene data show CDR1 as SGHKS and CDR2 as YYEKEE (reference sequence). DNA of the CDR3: TGTGCCAGCAGCGGTTCACAGGGTTCGGCGTACGAGCAGTACTTC. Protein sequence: CASSGSQGSAYEQYF.